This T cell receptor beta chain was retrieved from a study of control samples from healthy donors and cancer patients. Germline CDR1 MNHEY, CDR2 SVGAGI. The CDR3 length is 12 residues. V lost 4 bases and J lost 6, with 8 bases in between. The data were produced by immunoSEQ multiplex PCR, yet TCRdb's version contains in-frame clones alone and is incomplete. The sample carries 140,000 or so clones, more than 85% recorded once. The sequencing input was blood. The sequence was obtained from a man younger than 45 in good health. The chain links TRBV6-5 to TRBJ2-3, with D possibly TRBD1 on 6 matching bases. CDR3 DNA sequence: TGTGCCAGCAGTTCCGACAGGGATACGCAGTATTTT. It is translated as CASSSDRDTQYF.